Detailed here is one TCR beta chain. TCRdb used MiXCR to reprocess the PCR reads, holding one entry per CDR3 protein. The data hold tens of thousands of distinct CDR3 sequences, with around 58% observed a single time. This specimen belongs to a study of vaccination and CD4 T cells after COVID-19. About the research overall: A median of around 70 days (range 14 to 241) separated dose two from the taking of post-vaccine samples.

Between the trimmed V and J ends, which lost 6 bases and 5 bases, there was a span of 13 bases. Germline CDR1 MDHEN, CDR2 SYDVKM. This CDR3 comprises 13 residues. The V and J genes are TRBV28 and TRBJ2-5; either TRBD1 or TRBD2 may supply D (6 bases each). The source is a human donor who had recovered from COVID-19. The sequencing here drew on CD4+ T cells from blood, taken before SARS-CoV-2 vaccination. CDR3 residues: CASRIGGRETQYF. CDR3 sequence (DNA): TGTGCCAGCAGGATCGGGGGCCGGGAGACCCAGTACTTC.